These 9 T cell receptor beta chains share one sample of origin, sequenced in a study of blood T cell repertoires in COVID-19. Produced via immunoSEQ multiplex PCR; TCRdb's table is partial and in-frame only. The sample contains roughly 280,000 clones, 80% to 90% of which appear only once. Sequencing was performed on peripheral blood. These receptors were taken from a man in his fifties or sixties with acute or convalescent COVID-19.

The chain combines TRBV9 with TRBJ2-7; 11 bases align to TRBD1. Trimming removed 2 bases from V and 1 base from J; junction bases left unmatched: 8. The germline V gene has CDR1 SGDLS and CDR2 YYNGEE. This CDR3 is 17 amino acids long. The CDR3 loop is CASSVGLGTGGSYEQYF. CDR3 sequence (DNA): TGTGCCAGCAGCGTTGGACTCGGGACAGGGGGTTCCTACGAGCAGTACTTC.

This clone was detected once. The CDR3 DNA sequence: TGTGCCAGCAGCGAGACTAGCGGGGCCCTTGAGCAGTTCTTC. As protein: CASSETSGALEQFF. V is TRBV9 and J is TRBJ2-1, with TRBD2 identical over 11 bases. This CDR3 has 14 residues. Germline-derived CDR1 and CDR2 are SGDLS and YYNGEE. V lost 3 bases to trimming and J lost 9 bases; unmatched junction nucleotides: 5.

The chain links TRBV7-3 to TRBJ2-3, with 13 bases fitting TRBD2. Germline CDR1 reads SGHTA; CDR2 reads FQGTGA. The CDR3 length is 17 residues. The V and J ends lost 4 bases and 7 bases, in that order; junction bases with no gene match: 11. The CDR3 protein is CASSSGLAGAGGNTQYF. CDR3 nucleotide sequence: TGTGCCAGCAGCTCCGGACTAGCGGGGGCCGGGGGGAATACGCAGTATTTT.

The genes are TRBV2 and TRBJ2-3, with 8 bases that match TRBD2. Germline values: CDR1 SNHLY, CDR2 FYNNEI. The length of the CDR3 is 14 residues. Losses at the gene ends were 6 bases for V and 2 bases for J; bases not matched to a gene: 4. This CDR3 reads CASRPGLVTDTQYF. The CDR3 nucleotides are TGTGCCAGCAGACCGGGACTAGTCACAGATACGCAGTATTTT.

The rearrangement uses TRBV4-1 and TRBJ2-2, with 7 bases aligning to TRBD2. The CDR3 has 20 amino acids. V lost 2 bases and J lost 4; bases outside the gene matches: 19. The germline gives CDR1 MGHRA, CDR2 YSYEKL. DNA for the CDR3: TGCGCCAGCAGCCAAAGGGGAGGGTCAGACTCCTCCCGGGTCACCGGGGAGCTGTTTTTT. This sequence encodes CASSQRGGSDSSRVTGELFF.

This clone was seen once. This chain uses TRBV25-1 with TRBJ2-1; no reliable D call. Germline V gene data show CDR1 as MGHDK and CDR2 as SYGVNS. The CDR3 has 15 amino acids. V was pared by 1 base and J by 1 base, with 8 bases between. CDR3: CASSESTASYNEQFF. The CDR3 DNA sequence: TGTGCCAGCAGTGAATCCACAGCTTCCTACAATGAGCAGTTCTTC.

The CDR3 DNA reads TGTGCCAGCAGCATTAGGACAGGGGATGGCTACACCTTC. As protein: CASSIRTGDGYTF. The J gene is TRBJ1-2, the V gene TRBV9, with 9 bases aligning to TRBD1. CDR3 length: 13 residues. After removal of 4 bases from V and 6 bases from J, the junction contained 4 bases not matched to a gene. Germline values: CDR1 SGDLS, CDR2 YYNGEE.

This rearrangement joins TRBV2 to TRBJ2-5; TRBD1 matches at 7 bases. This CDR3 is built from 14 residues. CDR1 SNHLY and CDR2 FYNNEI come from the germline V gene. The V gene end was trimmed by 7 bases and the J gene end by 0 bases; junction bases not matched to a gene: 5. For the CDR3, the DNA is TGTGCCAGCACCCAGGACAGGTACCAAGAGACCCAGTACTTC. It translates to CASTQDRYQETQYF. The full variable domain, with the rest looked up from reference TRBV2 and TRBJ2-5, is EPEVTQTPSHQVTQMGQEVILRCVPISNHLYFYWYRQILGQKVEFLVSFYNNEISEKSEIFDDQFSVERPDGSNFTLKIRSTKLEDSAMYFCASTQDRYQETQYFGPGTRLLVL.

This chain uses TRBV6-2 or TRBV6-3 with TRBJ2-1; 10 positions match TRBD2. The CDR3 extends over 14 amino acids. The V and J ends lost 0 bases and 8 bases, in that order; junction bases with no gene match: 1. CDR1 is MNHEY, CDR2 SVGEGT, per germline. CDR3 residues: CASSYSSGRDEQFF. CDR3 nucleotides: TGTGCCAGCAGTTACTCGAGCGGGAGGGATGAGCAGTTCTTC.